Listed below are T cell receptor beta chains from one sample, sequenced in a study of CD8+ T cells in alopecia areata. The method was immunoSEQ multiplex PCR; TCRdb's version includes in-frame clones alone and lacks a portion of them. The sample has approximately 170,000 clones, around 59% seen once. Here the sequenced sample was CD4+ T cells sorted from blood, taken at week 24, from a patient treated with tofacitinib. The receptors here all came from a human donor with alopecia areata. Both conserved end residues are trimmed from each CDR3. Fields, in order: V gene, J gene, CDR3 protein.

>TRBV6-1|TRBJ2-7
ASRPGGGLSYEQY
>TRBV18|TRBJ2-2
ASLPRQKDTGELF
>TRBV2|TRBJ1-2
ASSEVSNYGYT
>TRBV11-2|TRBJ2-3
ASSSQSGDTDTQY
>TRBV15|TRBJ1-4
ATSREPATNEKLF
>TRBV7-2|TRBJ1-1
ASSQTGKNTEAF
>TRBV14|TRBJ2-1
ASSQGQGPGGNEQF
>TRBV6-5|TRBJ1-6
ASSPTGYNSPLH
>TRBV5-1|TRBJ1-6
ASSLESVALGSPLH
>TRBV29-1|TRBJ2-7
SGIDRVSYEQY
>TRBV4-1|TRBJ2-5
ASSQTVSGGVRETQY
>TRBV7-9|TRBJ2-6
ASSETGPGANVLT
>TRBV11-2|TRBJ1-2
ASRLLDYGYT
>TRBV15|TRBJ1-3
ATSRASEYRSRNTIY
>TRBV19|TRBJ1-1
ASSRQDPREAF
>TRBV25-1|TRBJ1-6
ASSVDSSLH
>TRBV7-2|TRBJ2-3
ASSFSRRWGQGDTDTQY
>TRBV4-2|TRBJ1-1
ASSQVPENTEAF
>TRBV30|TRBJ2-5
AWSRRTGAAQETQY
>TRBV30|TRBJ1-5
AWSAGQGVSNQPQH
>TRBV2|TRBJ1-2
ASSVQKAGGYT
>TRBV2|TRBJ2-1
ASSWDTSYNEQF
>TRBV5-6|TRBJ2-3
ASSVPGPIGDTQY
>TRBV7-6|TRBJ2-6
ASRSPGRSGANVLT
>TRBV29-1|TRBJ1-2
SVEDLGDRVVGYGYT
>TRBV29-1|TRBJ2-7
SARGQGGGEQY
>TRBV18|TRBJ2-7
ASSRTELEQY
>TRBV15|TRBJ2-5
ATSSLGAGERETQY
>TRBV2|TRBJ2-2
ASSETWTGELF
>TRBV5-4|TRBJ2-1
ASSLGQGDYNEQF
>TRBV11-2|TRBJ1-6
ASSFGSGGLRGSPLH
>TRBV29-1|TRBJ1-5
SVGRDSNQPQH
>TRBV5-6|TRBJ2-4
ASSRPGQAAPIQY
>TRBV7-2|TRBJ1-2
ASSPTGGNYGYT
>TRBV14|TRBJ1-1
ASSSELNTEAF
>TRBV7-8|TRBJ2-3
ASSRGRGAPDTQY
>TRBV2|TRBJ2-1
ASMDHYNEQF
>TRBV4-1|TRBJ1-1
ASSQVIRVVAEAF
>TRBV7-9|TRBJ1-1
ASSLEGHGTEAF
>TRBV7-6|TRBJ2-5
ASSWHLAQETQY
>TRBV30|TRBJ1-1
ALKAPGTEAF
>TRBV27|TRBJ1-6
ASSTSTGRDRNSPLH
>TRBV20-1|TRBJ2-7
SARGEYEQY
>TRBV6-1|TRBJ1-4
ASRHPATNEKLF
>TRBV7-8|TRBJ1-2
ASSLGGTYGYT